The 2 T cell receptor beta chains in this list originate from one sample, sequenced in a study of radiotherapy plus CTLA-4 blockade in lung cancer. Profiled with immunoSEQ multiplex PCR; TCRdb holds only in-frame clones, not every one. The table records over 85,000 clones, about four fifths of them present only once. Sample: peripheral blood, taken from a patient treated with radiotherapy plus ipilimumab. Source of these receptors: a human donor with non-small cell lung cancer who had a partial response to radiotherapy plus ipilimumab. Some clones in this sample may be carry-over from other donors' samples.

Only one count was recorded for this clone. The chain uses TRBV1 and TRBJ2-7; the D segment call TRBD2 is taken from the table without a DNA check. TRBV1 is tagged as a pseudogene. This CDR3 spans 16 amino acids. CDR3 loop: CTSSQDGLAAAYEQYF. The CDR3 DNA follows: TGCACCAGCAGCCAAGATGGTCTAGCGGCGGCCTACGAGCAGTACTTC.

This clone is a singleton in its sample. The chain recombines TRBV6-1 with TRBJ2-7, with TRBD1 as a possible D gene (6 bases). Germline V lookup: CDR1 MNHNS, CDR2 SASEGT. Trimming left V 8 bases short and J 3 bases short, with 14 bases between. This CDR3 has 13 amino acids. CDR3 sequence reads: CASGGERGYEQYF. In DNA form, the CDR3 reads TGTGCCAGCGGGGGCGAAAGGGGCTACGAGCAGTACTTC.